This TCR beta chain was sequenced in a study of T cell changes during pregnancy in multiple sclerosis. CDR3 size: 14 residues. Per germline, CDR1 MNHEY and CDR2 SVGAGI. Trimming at V came to 4 bases and at J to 0 bases, leaving 2 bases not matched to a gene. Data came from immunoSEQ multiplex PCR; TCRdb stores just in-frame clones and leaves some out. The sample includes about 80,000 clones, over 85% of them seen just once. The chain recombines TRBV6-5 with TRBJ2-5; 7 bases are shared with TRBD1. The receptor comes from a female donor in good health, enrolled as a control in a pregnancy study. This material consisted of peripheral blood, taken in the second trimester of pregnancy. CDR3 loop: CASSSDRDQETQYF. The CDR3 DNA follows: TGTGCCAGCAGTTCCGACAGGGACCAAGAGACCCAGTACTTC.